What follows describes a single TCR beta chain. Its specificity is not known. The data derive from a study of blood T cells in healthy people across ages. Study as a whole: Template switching captured about one barcoded beta molecule per two T cells. Whole-study findings and limits: In older individuals, TCR beta diversity per million T cells was lower, falling roughly linearly with age.

The draw of peripheral blood yielded approximately 10 milliliters from each donor. Germline V gene sequence: CDR1 MNHEY, CDR2 SVGEGT. Trimming at V came to 6 bases and at J to 6 bases, leaving 9 bases not matched to a gene. The CDR3 is 17 amino acids. The second PCR ran about 6 to 12 cycles with a sample-barcoded 5' primer and J-beta primers. Each sample yielded at least 3 million CDR3-containing paired-end reads. Each CDR3 protein is one row after TCRdb ran MiXCR on the 5' RACE reads. The table includes roughly 1.4 million distinct CDR3 sequences, 59% detected once. Sequencing input: blood. The source is a man aged 18-30 years in good health. This rearrangement joins TRBV6-2 or TRBV6-3 to TRBJ2-1; TRBD2 aligns across 15 bases. The CDR3 protein is CASRRTSGGVIINEQFF. The CDR3 nucleotides read TGTGCCAGCAGACGGACTAGCGGGGGGGTTATAATCAATGAGCAGTTCTTC.